This paragraph covers one TCR beta chain sequence. One end of the junction does not line up with germline, which may come from a read error. These data originate in a study of beta chain features in type 1 diabetes. The CDR3 contains 14 residues. Germline V CDR1 and CDR2: MDHEN, SYDVKM. Expressed TCRB transcripts got sequenced, as all isolated RNA was reverse transcribed. The protocol was immunoSEQ multiplex PCR, while the TCRdb copy is restricted to in-frame clones and leaves out a portion. This table holds fewer than 550,000 clones, about an eighth found once. CD4+ naive, central memory, regulatory and stem cell-like memory cells were sorted via CD45RO/CCR7/CD25/CD127/CD95/CD27.

The sequence was obtained from a woman aged 18-30 years in good health. The sample comprised naive CD4+ T cells from blood. The rearrangement uses TRBV28 and TRBJ1-6, with D maybe TRBD1 (5 bases). CDR3 protein: CTSLPGPYNSPLHF. The CDR3 DNA follows: TGTACCAGCTTGCCGGGGCCCTATAATTCACCCCTCCACTTT.